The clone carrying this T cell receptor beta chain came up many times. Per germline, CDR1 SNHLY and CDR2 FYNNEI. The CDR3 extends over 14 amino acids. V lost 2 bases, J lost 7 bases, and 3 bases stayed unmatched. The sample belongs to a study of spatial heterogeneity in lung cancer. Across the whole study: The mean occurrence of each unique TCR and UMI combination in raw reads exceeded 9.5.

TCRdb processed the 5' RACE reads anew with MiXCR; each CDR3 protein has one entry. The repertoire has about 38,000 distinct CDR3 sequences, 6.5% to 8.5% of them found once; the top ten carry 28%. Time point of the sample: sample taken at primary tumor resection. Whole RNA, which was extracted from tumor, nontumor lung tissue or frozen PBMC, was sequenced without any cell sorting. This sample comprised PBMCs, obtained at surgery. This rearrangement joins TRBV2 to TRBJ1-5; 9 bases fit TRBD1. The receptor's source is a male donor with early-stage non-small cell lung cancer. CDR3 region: CASSEQDRGQPQHF. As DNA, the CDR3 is TGTGCCAGCAGTGAACAGGACAGGGGACAGCCCCAGCATTTT.